The sequence of this T cell receptor beta chain was determined in a study of T-cell memory formation after mild COVID-19 (dated by TCRdb to the early 2020s). Regarding the study in general: TCR sequence clusters from the two donors were largely donor specific. Longitudinal TCRalpha and TCRbeta repertoire sequencing tracked T-cell clones expanding and contracting after mild COVID-19 in two donors. The cohort was made up of two young adult volunteers, one female and one male, who were previously healthy.

The run used an Illumina NovaSeq 6000. Using 5'RACE with constant-segment primers, TCRalpha and TCRbeta cDNA libraries were constructed, with sample barcodes and unique molecular identifiers added in the process. RNA was extracted from every sample with Trizol reagent. The libraries were amplified in two PCR steps, and the second step added a second sample barcode and Illumina TruSeq adapters. Sequencing of libraries was performed on an Illumina NovaSeq with 2 x 150 bp paired-end reads. Concerning the study's data processing: With migec v1.2.7, reads were demultiplexed and then collapsed into UMI-guided consensus sequences. Using mixcr v2.1.11, UMI consensuses were aligned to TRA and TRB V and J templates and then assembled into clonotypes. A clonotype was counted as expanded or contracted only when both edgeR and NoisET called the clonotype significant, with the noise models trained on biological replicates. For edgeR calls, a false discovery rate-adjusted p below 0.01 and a log2 fold-change threshold of 1 were applied. As an exploratory analysis of dynamics, max-normalized trajectories of the 1000 most abundant clonotypes were examined by PCA with hierarchical clustering. Separately sequenced CD4+ and CD8+ repertoires were used to assign the CD4 or CD8 phenotype of responding clones. Through fastp at Q25 and MiXCR, TCRdb rebuilt clones from the public reads, retaining in-frame beta chains. Rows with one shared CDR3 protein collapse into an entry with the most common genes and DNA. TCRdb's processing, not the study's, gives the V and J calls here. The sample includes roughly 450,000 distinct CDR3 sequences, with around a sixth observed a single time. The top ten clones comprise more than 9% of the sample.

V is clipped by 1 base and J by 4 bases, and the sequence between their germline boundaries is 13 bases long. Spanning cysteine to phenylalanine, the CDR3 consists of 15 amino acids. Of the read, only the CDR3 DNA is kept; its 45 bases are in frame from base 1. Ficoll-Paque density gradient centrifugation was the method used to isolate PBMCs. This clonotype was found a few times. Its recognized antigen is unknown. No base quality values were provided; no much bigger clone lies one nucleotide off. The paper as a whole reports these results and caveats: Only a couple of mild cases were covered in the study, and larger cohorts including severe cases with pre-infection samples were considered necessary. The detection of some responding clones in pre-infection memory suggests that pre-existing cross-reactive memory T cells joined the SARS-CoV-2 response. Clones that contracted from day 15 to 85 showed balanced CD4/CD8 phenotypes, whereas a second wave of clones that expanded from day 15 to 37 leaned towards CD4+. The second-wave clones that peaked on day 37 were not confirmed to be SARS-CoV-2 specific. Contracting CD4+ clones were located mainly in the CM and EM memory subsets, whereas CD8+ clones were found to be enriched in EMRA.

The chain was built from TRBV12-3 or TRBV12-4 and TRBJ1-1, with the D gene not confidently named. This receptor was taken from an adult woman who had mild COVID-19 (a few samples of this study predate the infection). The sample titles of this study are shuffled in the database, so cell type and time point are left out; the donor was told from shared clones. The sequenced sample was PBMCs or a T cell subset sorted from them (not recorded which). DNA sequence: TGTGCCAGCAGTTTAGGATCTGGGTATGGCACTGAAGCTTTCTTT. It is translated as CASSLGSGYGTEAFF.